These 17 T cell receptor beta chains were all obtained from the same sample, sequenced in a study of shared clonotypes between healthy human individuals. Clones were sequenced by immunoSEQ multiplex PCR, and TCRdb holds only the in-frame ones, with some missing. The sample lists about 2 million clones; around 95% were seen once. The sample was naive CD4+ T cells sorted from blood. As to subset: CD45RA+ positively selected. The receptors were sampled from a man aged 18-30 years in good health.

The chain has TRBV10-3 and TRBJ2-3, with D possibly being TRBD2 (5 bases). V lost 4 bases to trimming and J lost 4 bases, with 12 bases between them. Germline V gene data show CDR1 as ENHRY and CDR2 as SYGVKD. This CDR3 has 14 residues. The CDR3 region has the DNA TGTGCCATCAGTGCGTCGGGATATGCAGATACGCAGTATTTT. Encoded protein: CAISASGYADTQYF.

The chain combines TRBV5-1 with TRBJ2-1; D unclear. Trimming pared 4 bases from V and 3 bases from J, leaving 2 bases between. This CDR3 spans 11 amino acids. The germline V gene has CDR1 SGHRS and CDR2 YFSETQ. The CDR3 loop reads CASSIYNEQFF. Written as DNA, the CDR3 is TGCGCCAGCAGCATCTACAATGAGCAGTTCTTC.

This chain links TRBV5-6 with TRBJ2-5, with TRBD2 identical over 10 bases. The CDR3 contains 15 residues. Per germline, CDR1 SGHDT and CDR2 YYEEEE. J gave up 5 bases and V 1 base, and 5 bases lay outside the gene matches. DNA of the CDR3: TGTGCCAGCAGCTTGCAAGCGGGAGGGCGGGAGACCCAGTACTTC. Translated, it gives CASSLQAGGRETQYF. The entire variable domain, with the rest obtained from reference TRBV5-6 and TRBJ2-5, is as follows: DAGVTQSPTHLIKTRGQQVTLRCSPKSGHDTVSWYQQALGQGPQFIFQYYEEEERQRGNFPDRFSGHQFPNYSSELNVNALLLGDSALYLCASSLQAGGRETQYFGPGTRLLVL.

J is TRBJ2-1 and V is TRBV7-2; 10 bases fit TRBD2. The trim removed 4 bases at V and 4 bases at J, leaving 4 bases unmatched. The germline V gene has CDR1 SGHTA and CDR2 FQGNSA. The length of the CDR3 is 15 residues. CDR3 DNA: TGTGCCAGCAGCTCCTCTAGCGGGAGTTACAATGAGCAGTTCTTC. As protein: CASSSSSGSYNEQFF.

The genes are TRBV30 and TRBJ2-3; 9 bases are a match to TRBD1. V was clipped by 4 bases and J by 5 bases; unmatched bases: 7. The CDR3 consists of 14 residues. CDR1 and CDR2 (germline): GTSNPN, SVGIG (reference sequence). CDR3 sequence reads: CAWKDRGFIDTQYF. CDR3 sequence (DNA): TGTGCCTGGAAGGACAGGGGTTTCATAGATACGCAGTATTTT.

The chain employs TRBV4-3 and TRBJ2-7; TRBD2 is a possible D gene (6 bases). Deletions cut 1 base from V and 6 bases from J, with 16 bases between. This CDR3 contains 15 residues. Germline V lookup: CDR1 LGHNA, CDR2 YSLEER. The CDR3 nucleotides are TGCGCCAGCAGCCAAGGAGGAGGGAGTATTAGCGAGCAGTACTTC. This translates into CASSQGGGSISEQYF.

The rearrangement uses TRBV19 and TRBJ2-2, with 10 bases aligning to TRBD1. Germline V gene lookup returns CDR1 LNHDA and CDR2 SQIVND (reference sequence). The CDR3 loop spans 18 amino acids. V was clipped by 6 bases and J by 4 bases; unmatched bases: 14. The CDR3 sequence is CASRGVSAGTGATGELFF. CDR3 bases: TGTGCCAGTAGGGGTGTTAGTGCCGGGACAGGGGCCACCGGGGAGCTGTTTTTT.

The chain uses TRBV11-2 and TRBJ2-3, with TRBD2 identical over 8 bases. The CDR3 runs to 15 residues. J was trimmed by 2 bases and V by 1 base; bases with no gene match: 2. CDR1 SGHAT and CDR2 FQNNGV come from the germline V gene. CDR3 bases: TGTGCCAGCAGCTTAGCGGGGGGGAACACAGATACGCAGTATTTT. Amino acid sequence: CASSLAGGNTDTQYF.

The chain carries TRBV7-4 and TRBJ1-1, with D unresolved. V was pared by 6 bases and J by 4 bases, with 15 bases between. Germline V gene lookup returns CDR1 SGHVT and CDR2 SQSDAQ. This CDR3 contains 14 residues. CDR3 residues: CASSSSAERTEAFF. CDR3 DNA: TGTGCCAGCAGTTCGTCCGCCGAGCGCACTGAAGCTTTCTTT.

The chain couples TRBV6-5 to TRBJ1-2; D unclear. Trimming pared 4 bases from V and 8 bases from J, leaving 14 bases between. The CDR3 sequence is 13 residues long. Germline assignment: CDR1 MNHEY and CDR2 SVGAGI. CDR3 bases: TGTGCCAGCAGTTTTCGGACTTCTTCGGGCTACACCTTC. The encoded protein is CASSFRTSSGYTF.

The rearrangement joins TRBV19 to TRBJ1-1; D uncertain. Trimming took off 1 base at V and 4 bases at J, with 7 bases between the two ends. Per the germline V gene, CDR1 is LNHDA and CDR2 is SQIVND (reference sequence). The CDR3 contains 13 residues. The chain's CDR3 is CASSIGAGTEAFF. CDR3 sequence (DNA): TGTGCCAGTAGTATAGGGGCAGGCACTGAAGCTTTCTTT.

The V call is TRBV18, the J call TRBJ2-1; TRBD2 might be the D (5 bases). Germline V CDR1 and CDR2: KGHSH, LQKENI. The V end was cut by 3 bases, the J end by 4 bases, with 16 bases between. The CDR3 totals 16 residues. The CDR3 DNA reads as TGTGCCAGCTCACCTCTGGACCAGCAGCGGTACAATGAGCAGTTCTTC. Protein: CASSPLDQQRYNEQFF.

The chain recombines TRBV6-1 with TRBJ2-1; 7 positions agree with TRBD2. Trimming took 4 bases from V and 6 from J; bases not matched to a gene: 3. CDR1 MNHNS and CDR2 SASEGT come from the germline V gene. The CDR3 totals 13 residues. CDR3 DNA: TGTGCCAGCAGTGGGGACTACCGCAATGAGCAGTTCTTC. It is translated as CASSGDYRNEQFF.

Turning to this clone: The identical CDR3 is also encoded by other nucleotide sequences in the sample. The chain joins TRBV7-9 to TRBJ2-3, with D possibly TRBD1 on 6 matching bases. The CDR3 totals 14 residues. From germline, CDR1 is SEHNR and CDR2 FQNEAQ (reference sequence). V was cut by 3 bases and J by 4 bases, with 11 bases left in between. The CDR3 spells CASSLGQGSDTQYF. In nucleotides, the CDR3 is TGTGCCAGCAGCTTGGGCCAGGGGTCAGATACGCAGTATTTT.

This clone was counted a single time. This chain uses TRBV9 with TRBJ2-3; D may correspond to TRBD1 or TRBD2 (7 bases each). In germline, CDR1 is SGDLS, CDR2 YYNGEE. Deletions cut 2 bases from V and 0 bases from J, with 13 bases between. The CDR3 contains 16 residues. The DNA for the CDR3 is TGTGCCAGCAGCGTGGGAGGGGGCCTTAGCACAGATACGCAGTATTTT. Its translation: CASSVGGGLSTDTQYF.

The rearrangement joins TRBV20-1 to TRBJ2-1; D ambiguous. The CDR3 has 11 residues. Germline V lookup: CDR1 DFQATT, CDR2 SNEGSKA (reference sequence). Deletions cut 5 bases from V and 6 bases from J, with 8 bases between. Here the CDR3 DNA reads TGCAGTGCTGACTCCCCCAATGAGCAGTTCTTC. It yields the protein CSADSPNEQFF.

The rearrangement joins TRBV19 to TRBJ1-1; D perhaps matches TRBD1 (6 bases). CDR1 and CDR2 from the germline V gene are LNHDA and SQIVND (reference sequence). Trimming removed 2 bases at V and 6 bases at J, with 10 bases between. CDR3 length: 13 amino acids. CDR3 sequence: CASSITGTPEAFF. DNA for the CDR3: TGTGCCAGTAGTATAACCGGGACACCTGAAGCTTTCTTT.